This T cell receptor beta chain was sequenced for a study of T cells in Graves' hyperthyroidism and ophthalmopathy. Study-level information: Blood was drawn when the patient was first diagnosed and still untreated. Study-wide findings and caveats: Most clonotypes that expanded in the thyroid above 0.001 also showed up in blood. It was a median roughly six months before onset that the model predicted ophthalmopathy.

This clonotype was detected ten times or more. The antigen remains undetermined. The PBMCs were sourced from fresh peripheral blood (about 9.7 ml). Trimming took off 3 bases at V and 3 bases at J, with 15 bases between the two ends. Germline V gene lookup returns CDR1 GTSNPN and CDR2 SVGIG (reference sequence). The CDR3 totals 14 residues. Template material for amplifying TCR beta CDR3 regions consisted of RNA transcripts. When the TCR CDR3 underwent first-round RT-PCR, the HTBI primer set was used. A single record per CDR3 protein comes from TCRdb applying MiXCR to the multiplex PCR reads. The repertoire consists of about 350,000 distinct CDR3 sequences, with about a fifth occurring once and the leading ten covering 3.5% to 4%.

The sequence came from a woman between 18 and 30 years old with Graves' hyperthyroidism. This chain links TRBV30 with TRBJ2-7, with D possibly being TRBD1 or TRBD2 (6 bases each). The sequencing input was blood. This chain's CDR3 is CAWRDAGHNYEQYF. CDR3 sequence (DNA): TGTGCCTGGAGAGACGCGGGACACAACTACGAGCAGTACTTC.